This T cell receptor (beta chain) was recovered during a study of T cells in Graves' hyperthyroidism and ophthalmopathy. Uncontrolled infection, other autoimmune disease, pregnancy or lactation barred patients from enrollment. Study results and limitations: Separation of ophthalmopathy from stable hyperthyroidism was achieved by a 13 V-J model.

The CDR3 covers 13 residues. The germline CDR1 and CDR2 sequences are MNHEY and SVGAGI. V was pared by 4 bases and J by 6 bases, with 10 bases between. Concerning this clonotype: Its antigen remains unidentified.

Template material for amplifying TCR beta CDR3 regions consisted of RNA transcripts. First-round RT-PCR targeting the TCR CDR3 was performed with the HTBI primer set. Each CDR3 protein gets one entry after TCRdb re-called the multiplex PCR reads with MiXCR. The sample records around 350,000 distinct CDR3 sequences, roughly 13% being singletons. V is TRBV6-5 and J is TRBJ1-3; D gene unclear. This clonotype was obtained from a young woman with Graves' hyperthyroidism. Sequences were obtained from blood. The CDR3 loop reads CASSLREINTIYF. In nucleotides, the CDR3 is TGTGCCAGCAGTTTGCGGGAGATAAACACCATATATTTT.